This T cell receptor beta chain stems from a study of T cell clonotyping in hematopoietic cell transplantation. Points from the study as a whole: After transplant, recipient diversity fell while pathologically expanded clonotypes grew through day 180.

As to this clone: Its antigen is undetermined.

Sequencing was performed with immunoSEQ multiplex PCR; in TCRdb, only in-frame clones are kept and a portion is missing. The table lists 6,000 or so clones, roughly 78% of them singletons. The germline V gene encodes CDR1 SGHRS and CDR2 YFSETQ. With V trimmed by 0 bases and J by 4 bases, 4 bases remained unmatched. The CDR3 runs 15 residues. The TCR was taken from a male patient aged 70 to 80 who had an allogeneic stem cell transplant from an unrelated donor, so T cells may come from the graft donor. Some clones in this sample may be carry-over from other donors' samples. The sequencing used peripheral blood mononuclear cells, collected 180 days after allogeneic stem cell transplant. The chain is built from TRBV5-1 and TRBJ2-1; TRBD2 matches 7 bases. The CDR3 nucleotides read TGCGCCAGCAGCTTGGTAGGGCGGGGGTACAATGAGCAGTTCTTC. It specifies CASSLVGRGYNEQFF.